This T cell receptor (beta chain) was sequenced for a study of early T cells in non-severe SARS-CoV-2 infection. For the study at large: With bulk RNA from unsorted whole blood as input, sequencing yielded unpaired chains.

Unique molecular identifiers tagged individual cDNA molecules. TCRdb analysed the 5' RACE reads with MiXCR anew, one entry per CDR3 protein. The sample shows tens of thousands of distinct CDR3 sequences, approximately 5% of them seen only once. Trimming pared 7 bases from V and 6 bases from J, leaving 17 bases between. Germline V lookup: CDR1 MNHEY, CDR2 SVGAGI. This CDR3 is built from 14 residues. Study-wide results and caveats: The matching step, a VDJdb search, favored anti-spike CD8 responses and missed private and CD4 specificities.

The table lists this clonotype with many counts. Its antigen is not known. V usage is TRBV6-5 and J usage is TRBJ2-3; possibly TRBD2 for D (5 bases). What was sequenced was whole blood. This receptor was obtained from an adult who was a healthcare worker with PCR-confirmed SARS-CoV-2 infection or an uninfected control (not recorded which). The CDR3 protein is CASTPRRSGDTQYF. The CDR3 region has the DNA TGTGCCAGCACCCCAAGACGGTCGGGGGATACGCAGTATTTT.